This entry is about one T cell receptor (beta chain). The sample belongs to a study of blood T cell repertoires in COVID-19. Overall study context: Acute and convalescent COVID-19 samples came from the United States, Italy and Spain.

Profiled with immunoSEQ multiplex PCR; TCRdb holds only in-frame clones, not every one. The sample contains around 300,000 clones, over 75% of which appear only once. Germline CDR1 reads LNHDA; CDR2 reads SQIVND (reference sequence). The CDR3 runs to 16 residues. The V gene end was trimmed by 3 bases and the J gene end by 0 bases; junction bases not matched to a gene: 4. The chain employs TRBV19 and TRBJ2-7; 11 nucleotides match TRBD1. The origin of this receptor is a human donor in a cohort sampled during active COVID-19. The specimen sequenced was peripheral blood. DNA of the CDR3: TGTGCCAGTAGTATCCCGGGACAGGGGGGCTCCTACGAGCAGTACTTC. This translates into CASSIPGQGGSYEQYF.